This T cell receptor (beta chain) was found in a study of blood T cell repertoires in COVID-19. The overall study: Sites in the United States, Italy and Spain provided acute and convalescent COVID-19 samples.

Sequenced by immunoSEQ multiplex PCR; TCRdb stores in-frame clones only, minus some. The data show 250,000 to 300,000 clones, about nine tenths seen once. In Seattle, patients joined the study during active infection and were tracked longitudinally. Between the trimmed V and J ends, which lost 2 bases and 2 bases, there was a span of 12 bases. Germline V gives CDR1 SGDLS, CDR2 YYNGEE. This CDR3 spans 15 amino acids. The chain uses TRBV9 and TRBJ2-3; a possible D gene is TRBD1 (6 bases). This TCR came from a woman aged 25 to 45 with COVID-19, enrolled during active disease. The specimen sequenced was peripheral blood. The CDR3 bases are TGTGCCAGCAGCGTTTTGACAGGCCCCACAGATACGCAGTATTTT. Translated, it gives CASSVLTGPTDTQYF.